This T cell receptor (beta chain) was obtained from a study of T cell repertoires in cytomegalovirus infection. Study background: HLA-C-restricted CMV epitopes, recently identified, and well-studied HLA-B-restricted ones were used by the study. TCR beta signatures that were public indicated CMV infection and matching HLA type. Findings and limits, study-wide: HLA-C-restricted CMV clonotypes gave the most frequent clonotype in two of eight donors. The cumulative frequency of public TCR beta families identified carriers of CMV plus the relevant HLA.

The CDR3 covers 14 residues. Between the trimmed V and J ends, which lost 5 bases and 6 bases, there was a span of 15 bases. The germline gives CDR1 MNHEY, CDR2 SVGAGI. Details on this clonotype: Its antigen remains unidentified.

A single record per CDR3 protein comes from TCRdb applying MiXCR to the reads. The sample lists about 770,000 distinct CDR3 sequences; roughly 29% were seen once. The V call is TRBV6-5, the J call TRBJ2-3; no clear D gene. Sequencing was performed on cultured CD8+ T cells from PBMCs, taken from culture after CMV antigen stimulation. This TCR was sampled from a human donor in good health (CMV status not recorded). Some clones in this sample may be carry-over from other donors' samples. CDR3 DNA: TGTGCCAGCAGTCGAATCCTGATGCGGGATACGCAGTATTTT. Translated: CASSRILMRDTQYF.